This T cell receptor (beta chain) appears in the sequencing data of a study of T cells after posttransplantation cyclophosphamide (dated by TCRdb to 2016 to 2017). For context, the study as a whole: T cell repertoire reconstitution was tracked by TRB sequencing after myeloablative bone marrow transplantation in which posttransplantation cyclophosphamide was used as GVHD prophylaxis. Antigen receptor sequencing covered samples from approximately 38 PTCy-treated patients and some 15 of their related bone marrow donors. Blood from every one of the 30 to 40 PTCy patients who had 1-year posttransplant specimens underwent TRB sequencing. Up to 3 additional blood samples from 2 to 5.2 years after transplant were also TRB-sequenced in 3 patients, as was pretransplant blood from several patients. Because TRA and TRB clonality were tightly correlated in several samples, subsequent TCR analyses were focused on TRB only. Public TRB sequences were compared against a database of over 3,000 sequences linked to responses to pathogens, tumor antigens, self-antigens and alloantigens.

The treatment or condition label here, explained by the study, means: high-dose cyclophosphamide on days +3 and +4 as single-agent GVHD prophylaxis. PTCy patients received busulfan and fludarabine conditioning, a related or unrelated marrow graft, and cyclophosphamide on days +3 and +4. PTCy-treated patients came from a prospective multi-institutional clinical trial. Mononuclear cells from peripheral blood and bone marrow were separated by Ficoll-Hypaque density centrifugation and then cryopreserved. V is cut by 3 bases and J by 7 bases, and the space between the germline ends is 13 bases. Reading the germline V gene gives CDR1 SGHRS and CDR2 YFSETQ. Including cysteine and phenylalanine, the CDR3 has 13 amino acids. Left in the record is the CDR3 DNA by itself, 39 bases read in frame from the first base. Genomic DNA was used for TRB sequencing, which was performed with the immunoSEQ assay at survey resolution or with the hsTCRB kit. As for the authors' bioinformatics: The immunoSEQ software handled the initial read processing, while the LymphoSeq R package was used for the repertoire analyses. Clonality was computed as 1 minus normalized Shannon entropy; Gini coefficient was also calculated for each TRB dataset. Phenotypes of unsorted samples were inferred by mapping TRB sequences from sorted subsets of the recipient or donor onto unsorted samples of the same recipient. TCRdb mirrors the immuneACCESS table, restricted to in-frame sequences. Some clones are absent from its copies; in checked studies, under half trace to an unresolved V gene, and the reason for the others is unknown. The D gene and trimming were derived from the DNA, and the V and J assignments and clone size from that table. This sample holds thousands of clones in total, without any singletons. Approximately 9% of the sample belongs to the ten largest clones.

Compared with the rest of its sample, this clone is medium-sized (0.01 to 0.1%). Its antigen is currently not known. Qualities for individual bases were not recorded, and no much larger clone is one base off. What the work shows at the level of the full study, not this receptor alone: The TRB repertoires of T cells infiltrating skin or the GI tract showed only limited overlap with the TRB repertoires found in blood. Across roughly 48 patients, TRB clonality was highly associated with recipient CMV seropositivity and CMV reactivation, and diversity in PTCy patients was similar to diversity in CNI/methotrexate controls. Donor-recipient similarity was low at 1-2 months but rose over the first year, and later blood repertoires were often dominated by donor CD8+ memory clones.

This chain joins TRBV5-1 to TRBJ1-1; D gene: possibly TRBD1, on 6 matching bases. This clonotype was obtained from a female patient aged 50-59 years who received an allogeneic stem cell transplant from a related donor, was CMV-positive, and had no GVHD. After a transplant, the graft donor may have provided part of the T cells. Sequenced here: PBMCs, sampled 32 days after allogeneic stem cell transplant with posttransplant cyclophosphamide. The DNA sequence reads TGCGCCAGCAGCTCGGGCCGGGACATTGAAGCTTTCTTT. This encodes CASSSGRDIEAFF.